These T cell receptor beta chains were read from a single sample in a study of T cell responses to AZD1222 COVID-19 vaccine. Profiled with immunoSEQ multiplex PCR; TCRdb holds only in-frame clones, not every one. The data show about 190,000 clones, with roughly 93% seen just once and roughly 0.99% held by the top ten. The material was peripheral blood, obtained on day 0 of AZD1222 vaccination. The receptors shown here come from an adult in good health. The CDR3 runs from the conserved cysteine through the conserved F or W. D genes are given only for firm matches. Size is stated for part of the rows, as once, few or many counts, or as a class when the clone is expanded.

D gene | clone size | J gene | V gene | CDR3 protein | CDR3 DNA
. | . | TRBJ1-3 | TRBV6-7 | CASSYSSLFNSGNTIYF | TGTGCCAGCAGTTACTCGAGCCTGTTCAACTCTGGAAACACCATATATTTT
. | once | TRBJ1-2 | TRBV28 | CASTPTVANYGYTF | TGTGCCAGCACCCCGACGGTAGCTAACTATGGCTACACCTTC
TRBD2 | . | TRBJ2-2 | TRBV27 | CASSSLADTGELFF | TGTGCCAGCAGTTCCCTAGCGGACACCGGGGAGCTGTTTTTT
TRBD1 | . | TRBJ2-1 | TRBV14 | CASSQGLEVVGTDSYNEQFF | TGTGCCAGCAGCCAAGGATTGGAAGTCGTCGGGACAGACTCCTACAATGAGCAGTTCTTC
TRBD1 | . | TRBJ1-2 | TRBV6-1 | CASSEAGQGYGYTF | TGTGCCAGCAGTGAAGCGGGACAGGGCTATGGCTACACCTTC
. | once | TRBJ1-1 | TRBV5-1 | CASSLAGISTEAFF | TGCGCCAGCAGCTTGGCCGGAATCAGCACTGAAGCTTTCTTT
. | . | TRBJ1-1 | TRBV3-1/TRBV3-2 | CASSHHGGLGTEAFF | TGTGCCAGCAGCCACCACGGGGGGCTGGGGACTGAAGCTTTCTTT
TRBD1 | . | TRBJ1-1 | TRBV3-1/TRBV3-2 | CASSFHRGVNTEAFF | TGTGCCAGCAGCTTCCACAGGGGCGTGAACACTGAAGCTTTCTTT
TRBD1 | once | TRBJ2-2 | TRBV7-9 | CASRTGVSGELFF | TGTGCCAGCCGGACAGGGGTTAGCGGGGAGCTGTTTTTT
TRBD1 | few | TRBJ1-1 | TRBV2 | CASSSDRASEAFF | TGTGCCAGCAGTTCGGACAGGGCGAGTGAAGCTTTCTTT
. | . | TRBJ2-3 | TRBV5-1 | CASTSGLSSTDTQYF | TGCGCCAGCACGTCGGGGTTATCTAGCACAGATACGCAGTATTTT
. | . | TRBJ1-1 | TRBV18 | CASSPKLSGNTEAFF | TGTGCCAGCTCACCAAAATTATCGGGGAACACTGAAGCTTTCTTT
. | . | TRBJ2-7 | TRBV5-6 | CASSLGIASYEQYF | TGTGCCAGCAGCTTGGGCATAGCGTCCTACGAGCAGTACTTC
TRBD1 | . | TRBJ2-7 | TRBV7-9 | CASSSTGYEQYF | TGTGCCAGCAGCTCGACAGGGTACGAGCAGTACTTC
TRBD1 | . | TRBJ2-7 | TRBV18 | CASSPSRSQGAPYEQYF | TGTGCCAGCTCACCGTCCCGGTCACAGGGGGCCCCCTACGAGCAGTACTTC
. | . | TRBJ2-3 | TRBV5-1 | CASSWGSSSTDTQYF | TGCGCCAGCAGCTGGGGGTCTTCTAGCACAGATACGCAGTATTTT
TRBD2 | . | TRBJ2-7 | TRBV5-1 | CASSLLNAAGGEQYF | TGCGCCAGCAGCTTGCTCAATGCGGCGGGGGGCGAGCAGTACTTC
. | . | TRBJ2-7 | TRBV13 | CASSLGLAPYEQYF | TGTGCCAGCAGCTTAGGGCTAGCGCCCTACGAGCAGTACTTC
. | . | TRBJ2-5 | TRBV7-7 | CASSSAAGAQETQYF | TGTGCCAGCAGCTCCGCAGCGGGTGCCCAAGAGACCCAGTACTTC
. | . | TRBJ2-5 | TRBV5-1 | CASSLGLGVRETQYF | TGCGCCAGCAGCTTGGGGCTAGGCGTACGGGAGACCCAGTACTTC
. | . | TRBJ2-5 | TRBV27 | CASSSRTLQETQYF | TGTGCCAGCAGTTCCCGGACTTTACAAGAGACCCAGTACTTC
TRBD2 | . | TRBJ2-3 | TRBV7-6 | CASSPLSHAGGPGTDTQYF | TGTGCCAGCAGCCCCCTTTCGCATGCGGGAGGGCCCGGCACAGATACGCAGTATTTT
TRBD2 | . | TRBJ2-5 | TRBV2 | CASRPGLAGAQETQYF | TGTGCCAGCAGGCCGGGACTAGCGGGTGCACAAGAGACCCAGTACTTC
TRBD1 | . | TRBJ2-7 | TRBV19 | CASSIEPGQGTYEQYF | TGTGCCAGTAGTATAGAACCGGGACAGGGGACCTACGAGCAGTACTTC
. | . | TRBJ1-2 | TRBV10-3 | CAISDRLADYGYTF | TGTGCCATCAGTGATCGGTTGGCAGACTATGGCTACACCTTC
TRBD2 | . | TRBJ2-5 | TRBV27 | CASSTSGGAFKTQYF | TGTGCCAGCAGCACTAGCGGGGGGGCCTTTAAGACCCAGTACTTC